One and the same sample provided the 3 T cell receptor beta chains below, sequenced in a study of T cells in narcolepsy. Libraries were prepared by immunoSEQ multiplex PCR; TCRdb keeps only in-frame clonotypes and omits some of them. Of tens of thousands of clones listed, about 80% were seen once; the top ten hold 0.75% to 1%. Sequencing was performed on CD45RA- memory CD4+ T cells from PBMCs. Receptors were obtained from a human donor with narcolepsy.

V usage is TRBV15 and J usage is TRBJ1-4, with D possibly matching TRBD1 (5 bases). Deletions cut 0 bases from V and 7 bases from J, with 12 bases between. Germline CDR1 LNHNV, CDR2 YYDKDF (reference sequence). The CDR3 has 15 amino acids. CDR3: CATSRDGAQSEKLFF. CDR3 nucleotides: TGTGCCACCAGCAGAGATGGGGCCCAGAGTGAAAAACTGTTTTTT.

The chain joins TRBV10-3 to TRBJ1-6, with D unclear. CDR1 and CDR2 (germline): ENHRY, SYGVKD. The CDR3 is made up of 13 amino acids. Trimming shortened V by 4 bases and J by 9 bases, and 10 bases separated the two germline ends. The CDR3 DNA is TGTGCCATCAGTGGGCAGGATTCTTCACCCCTCCACTTT. Amino acids: CAISGQDSSPLHF.

CDR3 nucleotide sequence: TGTGCCAGCAGCTCCAGGACAGGGATCGCGACGCAGTATTTT. Its translation is CASSSRTGIATQYF. The V and J genes are TRBV9 and TRBJ2-3, with TRBD1 matching 8 bases. Germline loops: CDR1 SGDLS, CDR2 YYNGEE. CDR3 length equals 14 residues. The trim removed 4 bases at V and 9 bases at J, leaving 10 bases unmatched.